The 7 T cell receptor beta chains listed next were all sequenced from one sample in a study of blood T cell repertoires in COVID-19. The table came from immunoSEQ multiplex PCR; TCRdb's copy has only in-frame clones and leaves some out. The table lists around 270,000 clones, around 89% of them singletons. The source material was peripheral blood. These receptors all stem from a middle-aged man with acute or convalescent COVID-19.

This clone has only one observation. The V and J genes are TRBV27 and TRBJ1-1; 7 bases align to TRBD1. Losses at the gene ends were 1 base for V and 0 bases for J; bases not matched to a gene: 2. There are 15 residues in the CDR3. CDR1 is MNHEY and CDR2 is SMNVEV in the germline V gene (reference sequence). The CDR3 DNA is TGTGCCAGCAGTTTATACCAGGGGGTGAACACTGAAGCTTTCTTT. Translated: CASSLYQGVNTEAFF.

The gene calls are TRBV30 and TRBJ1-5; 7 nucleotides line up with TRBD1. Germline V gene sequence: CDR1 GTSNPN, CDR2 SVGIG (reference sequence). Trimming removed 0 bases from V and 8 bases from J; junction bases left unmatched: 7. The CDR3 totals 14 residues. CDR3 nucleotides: TGTGCCTGGAGTGTAACAGGGGCCCTAAAGCCCCAGCATTTT. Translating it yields CAWSVTGALKPQHF. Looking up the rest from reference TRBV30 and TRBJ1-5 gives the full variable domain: SQTIHQWPATLVQPVGSPLSLECTVEGTSNPNLYWYRQAAGRGLQLLFYSVGIGQISSEVPQNLSASRPQDRQFILSSKKLLLSDSGFYLCAWSVTGALKPQHFGDGTRLSIL.

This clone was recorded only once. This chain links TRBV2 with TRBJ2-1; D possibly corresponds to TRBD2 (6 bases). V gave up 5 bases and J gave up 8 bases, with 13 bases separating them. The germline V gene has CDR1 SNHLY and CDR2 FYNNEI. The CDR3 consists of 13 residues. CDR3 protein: CASSSKGGDEQFF. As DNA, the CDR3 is TGTGCCAGCAGTTCAAAGGGAGGAGATGAGCAGTTCTTC.

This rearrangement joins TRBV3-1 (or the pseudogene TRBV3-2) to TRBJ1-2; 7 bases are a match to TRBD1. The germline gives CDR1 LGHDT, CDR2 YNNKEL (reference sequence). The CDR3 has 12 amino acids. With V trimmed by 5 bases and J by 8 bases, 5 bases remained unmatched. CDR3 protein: CASSVLGGGYTF. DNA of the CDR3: TGTGCCAGCAGCGTCTTAGGGGGCGGCTACACCTTC.

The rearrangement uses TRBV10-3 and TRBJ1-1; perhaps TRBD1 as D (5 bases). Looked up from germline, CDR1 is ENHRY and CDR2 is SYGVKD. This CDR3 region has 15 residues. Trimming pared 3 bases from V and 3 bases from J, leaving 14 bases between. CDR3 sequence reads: CAISDFGRGDTEAFF. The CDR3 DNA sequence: TGTGCCATCAGTGATTTCGGGAGGGGCGACACTGAAGCTTTCTTT.

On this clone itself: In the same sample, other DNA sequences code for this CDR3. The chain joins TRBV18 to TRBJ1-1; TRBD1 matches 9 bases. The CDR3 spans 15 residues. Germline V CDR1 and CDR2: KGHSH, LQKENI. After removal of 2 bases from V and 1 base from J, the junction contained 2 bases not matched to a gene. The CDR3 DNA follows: TGTGCCAGCTCACCATTGGGACAGGGGAACACTGAAGCTTTCTTT. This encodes CASSPLGQGNTEAFF. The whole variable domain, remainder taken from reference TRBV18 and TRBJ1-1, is NAGVMQNPRHLVRRRGQEARLRCSPMKGHSHVYWYRQLPEEGLKFMVYLQKENIIDESGMPKERFSAEFPKEGPSILRIQQVVRGDSAAYFCASSPLGQGNTEAFFGQGTRLTVV.

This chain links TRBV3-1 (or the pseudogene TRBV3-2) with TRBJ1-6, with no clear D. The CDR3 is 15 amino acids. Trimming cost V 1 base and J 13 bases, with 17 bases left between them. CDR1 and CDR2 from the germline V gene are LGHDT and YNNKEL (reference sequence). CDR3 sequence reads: CASSQGGQAVDPLHF. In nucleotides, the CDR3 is TGTGCCAGCAGCCAAGGAGGGCAGGCGGTGGACCCCCTCCACTTT.